This T cell receptor beta chain comes out of a study of post-analysis software for immune sequencing data. This clonotype came up many times. The target antigen is unknown. Study-level findings and limits: A few TRBV segments occurring more often in patients than controls included TRBV5-6, TRBV5-1 and TRBV20-1.

The germline gives CDR1 MNHEY, CDR2 SVGEGT. The V gene lost 6 bases and the J gene lost 2 bases, with 15 bases spanning the gap. This CDR3 is built from 15 residues. Unique molecular identifiers tagged the TCR beta cDNA libraries. TCRdb itself ran the PCR reads through MiXCR, one entry per CDR3 protein. The table lists roughly 600,000 distinct CDR3 sequences, about 40% of them singletons. The chain is built from TRBV6-2 or TRBV6-3 and TRBJ2-3, with D perhaps TRBD1 or TRBD2 (5 bases each). Sequences were obtained from blood. This TCR came from a girl aged 10-17 years with multiple sclerosis. The CDR3 region is CASSFTGTYTDTQYF. The DNA of the CDR3 is TGTGCCAGCAGCTTCACCGGGACCTACACAGATACGCAGTATTTT.